Listed below are T cell receptor beta chains from one sample, sequenced in a study of cytomegalovirus exposure and HLA in healthy donors. Some clones are missing from TCRdb's copy, which holds only in-frame ones; the method was immunoSEQ multiplex PCR. There are around 150,000 clones in the sample; about 84% occur only once, and around 2.5% lies in the top ten. The material sequenced was PBMCs. The source is a man aged 45-65 years in good health and CMV-seronegative. The CDR3 runs from the conserved cysteine through the conserved F or W. The order of the fields is V gene, D gene, clone size, J gene, CDR3 protein, CDR3 DNA. D genes are given only for firm matches. The size field is filled for only some rows; it gives once, few, many or a size class.

>TRBV7-6|TRBD1|.|TRBJ2-3
CASSFDGQDKDTDTQYF
TGTGCCAGCAGCTTTGACGGACAGGACAAAGACACAGATACGCAGTATTTT
>TRBV7-9|.|.|TRBJ1-5
CASQRGQNQPQHF
TGTGCCAGCCAGCGGGGACAAAATCAGCCCCAGCATTTT
>TRBV19|TRBD1|once|TRBJ1-4
CASSEGQGAEKLFF
TGTGCCAGTAGCGAGGGACAGGGGGCTGAAAAACTGTTTTTT
>TRBV6-6|TRBD2|.|TRBJ2-3
CASILGAGVTDTQYF
TGTGCCAGCATCCTGGGAGCGGGAGTAACAGATACGCAGTATTTT
>TRBV7-4|.|.|TRBJ2-3
CAGRVVDTQYF
TGTGCCGGCCGGGTAGTCGATACGCAGTATTTT
>TRBV9|TRBD1|.|TRBJ1-1
CASSPDRALTEAFF
TGTGCCAGCAGCCCGGACAGGGCCCTCACTGAAGCTTTCTTT
>TRBV5-4|TRBD1|.|TRBJ2-3
CASSLDHRGADTQYF
TGTGCCAGCAGTTTGGACCACAGGGGAGCAGATACGCAGTATTTT
>TRBV30|.|.|TRBJ1-1
CAWRWGGNTEAFF
TGTGCCTGGAGGTGGGGCGGGAACACTGAAGCTTTCTTT
>TRBV4-1|.|.|TRBJ1-5
CASSPLWGGNQPQHF
TGCGCCAGCAGCCCCCTTTGGGGCGGCAATCAGCCCCAGCATTTT
>TRBV2|.|few|TRBJ2-3
CASRAQVFTDTQYF
TGTGCCAGCAGGGCACAGGTTTTCACAGATACGCAGTATTTT
>TRBV30|.|.|TRBJ2-3
CAWSGSRGTQYF
TGTGCCTGGAGTGGTTCAAGAGGTACGCAGTATTTT
>TRBV19|TRBD2|.|TRBJ2-7
CASSTPPRGRASYEQYF
TGTGCCAGTAGTACCCCACCCCGTGGGAGGGCCTCCTACGAGCAGTACTTC
>TRBV4-1|.|.|TRBJ2-3
CASSQPGRQDQDTQYF
TGCGCCAGCAGCCAACCGGGCAGACAGGACCAAGATACGCAGTATTTT
>TRBV6-5|TRBD1|few|TRBJ1-2
CASSRLSTGGHTF
TGTGCCAGCAGCCGACTCTCGACAGGGGGCCACACCTTC
>TRBV6-1|.|.|TRBJ1-3
CATKLGGSKDTIYF
TGTGCCACCAAGCTGGGGGGGTCTAAGGACACCATATATTTT
>TRBV7-9|.|.|TRBJ1-5
CASSLTANQPQHF
TGTGCCAGCAGCTTAACAGCTAATCAGCCCCAGCATTTT
>TRBV13|TRBD1|few|TRBJ1-1
CASSGQGRTEAFF
TGTGCCAGCAGCGGACAGGGTAGAACTGAAGCTTTCTTT
>TRBV19|TRBD2|.|TRBJ2-3
CASSPGLAGMGTDTQYF
TGTGCCAGTAGTCCGGGACTAGCGGGAATGGGCACAGATACGCAGTATTTT
>TRBV2|TRBD1|.|TRBJ1-6
CASSAQDRSSLHF
TGTGCCAGCAGTGCACAGGACAGGTCATCCCTCCACTTT
>TRBV5-6|TRBD1|.|TRBJ1-2
CASSLAPGGGYTF
TGTGCCAGCAGCTTGGCCCCAGGGGGTGGCTACACCTTC
>TRBV4-1|.|few|TRBJ1-1
CASSASAARMNTEAFF
TGCGCCAGCAGCGCCTCGGCCGCGCGGATGAACACTGAAGCTTTCTTT
>TRBV20-1|.|.|TRBJ1-1
CSAGGDPEAFF
TGCAGTGCCGGAGGGGACCCTGAAGCTTTCTTT
>TRBV7-8|TRBD1|.|TRBJ1-2
CASSLSTGWDYGYTF
TGTGCCAGCAGCCTATCGACAGGGTGGGACTATGGCTACACCTTC
>TRBV5-6|.|few|TRBJ1-1
CASSFGTTRNTEAFF
TGTGCCAGCAGCTTTGGGACAACCCGGAACACTGAAGCTTTCTTT
>TRBV19|TRBD2|.|TRBJ2-1
CASSETSGEYNEQFF
TGTGCCAGTAGTGAGACTAGCGGGGAATACAATGAGCAGTTCTTC
>TRBV19|TRBD1|.|TRBJ1-2
CASSYRTGGNYGYTF
TGTGCCAGTAGTTACCGGACAGGCGGTAACTATGGCTACACCTTC
>TRBV7-9|.|.|TRBJ2-1
CASSLARRVVYNEQFF
TGTGCCAGCAGCTTAGCGAGACGGGTAGTCTACAATGAGCAGTTCTTC
>TRBV7-9|TRBD1|.|TRBJ1-4
CASSLRSGGNEKLFF
TGTGCCAGCAGCTTAAGGTCAGGGGGCAATGAAAAACTGTTTTTT
>TRBV28|.|.|TRBJ1-5
CASSSGSNQPQHF
TGTGCCAGCAGTTCGGGTAGCAATCAGCCCCAGCATTTT
>TRBV11-3|.|.|TRBJ1-1
CASSLEGDMNTEAFF
TGTGCCAGCAGCTTAGAGGGGGACATGAACACTGAAGCTTTCTTT
>TRBV27|TRBD2|once|TRBJ2-7
CASSLSPGGPYEQYF
TGTGCCAGCAGTTTATCCCCGGGGGGTCCCTACGAGCAGTACTTC
>TRBV5-1|.|.|TRBJ2-7
CASSLVGASGLEQYF
TGCGCCAGCAGCTTGGTTGGGGCCTCGGGACTTGAGCAGTACTTC
>TRBV7-9|TRBD1|.|TRBJ1-2
CASSSGQGQLGYTF
TGTGCCAGCAGCTCCGGACAGGGTCAACTAGGCTACACCTTC
>TRBV5-1|.|few|TRBJ2-7
CASSLGHDPDPYEQYF
TGCGCCAGCAGCTTGGGACACGATCCCGACCCCTACGAGCAGTACTTC
>TRBV4-2|TRBD2|.|TRBJ2-5
CASSQSYPQTSGGRQETQYF
TGTGCCAGCAGCCAATCCTACCCACAGACTAGCGGGGGGCGCCAAGAGACCCAGTACTTC
>TRBV30|.|.|TRBJ1-1
CASTLRLEAFF
TGTGCCTCTACACTCAGGCTTGAAGCTTTCTTT
>TRBV7-9|.|.|TRBJ2-5
CASSLRTPGRGVETQYF
TGTGCCAGCAGCTTACGTACCCCGGGACGCGGGGTAGAGACCCAGTACTTC